This entry lists 6 T cell receptor beta chains sequenced from one sample in a study of identical twins. MiXCR was run by TCRdb on the 5' RACE reads, yielding one entry per CDR3 protein. The sample consists of fewer than 900,000 distinct CDR3 sequences, about 20% of them appearing once. The sample was also reused in another study, on T cells expressing NK-cell markers.

The source material was PBMCs. These receptors were taken from a woman aged 18-30 years in good health.

In its sample, this clonotype was seen many times. The V and J genes are TRBV7-9 and TRBJ2-7; 7 nucleotides line up with TRBD1. Germline CDR1 is SEHNR and CDR2 is FQNEAQ (reference sequence). With 4 bases clipped from V and 0 bases from J, the junction kept 3 bases outside the gene matches. This CDR3 contains 14 residues. The CDR3 DNA follows: TGTGCCAGCAGCTCGACAGGGTCCTCCTACGAGCAGTACTTC. Protein: CASSSTGSSYEQYF.

The rearrangement uses TRBV12-5 and TRBJ2-7; D not resolved. CDR1 and CDR2 (germline): LGHNT, FRNRAP. Trimming cost V 8 bases and J 3 bases, with 8 bases left between them. The CDR3 extends over 11 amino acids. CDR3 amino acids: CASRAIYEQYF. In DNA, the CDR3 is TGTGCTAGTAGAGCAATCTACGAGCAGTACTTC.

The table lists this clonotype with a few counts. V gene TRBV7-8 combines with J gene TRBJ2-1, with 8 positions matching TRBD2. Unmatched junction bases numbered 7, after V lost 4 bases and J lost 5 bases. Looked up from germline, CDR1 is SGHVS and CDR2 is FQNEAQ. The CDR3 contains 15 residues. CDR3: CASSWERERHNEQFF. The CDR3 DNA reads TGTGCCAGCAGCTGGGAGCGGGAGAGGCACAATGAGCAGTTCTTC.

This clonotype was observed a few times. The rearrangement uses TRBV10-3 and TRBJ2-2; no clear D gene. The germline V gene has CDR1 ENHRY and CDR2 SYGVKD. The CDR3 totals 13 residues. The V end was cut by 4 bases, the J end by 6 bases, with 9 bases between. In nucleotides, the CDR3 is TGTGCCATCAGTGGGACCGAACCCGGGGAGCTGTTTTTT. Translated, it gives CAISGTEPGELFF.

This clonotype was recorded many times. The chain is built from TRBV21-1 and TRBJ2-7; the table's D call TRBD2 went unverified against the DNA. TRBV21-1 is noted as a pseudogene. The CDR3 has 16 residues. CDR3 sequence reads: CASSAPGTSVINEQYF. The CDR3, as DNA: TGTGCCAGCAGCGCCCCCGGGACTAGCGTTATCAACGAGCAGTACTTC.

In its sample, this clonotype was seen a few times. J is TRBJ2-1 and V is TRBV18; D possibly uses TRBD1 or TRBD2 (5 bases each). With 6 bases removed from V and 7 bases from J, the gap between germline ends came to 22 bases. The germline CDR1 and CDR2 sequences are KGHSH and LQKENI. CDR3 length equals 16 residues. CDR3 DNA sequence: TGTGCCAGCTCCCCTTCACCACCTCCGGGGCAAAATGAGCAGTTCTTC. Translating it yields CASSPSPPPGQNEQFF.